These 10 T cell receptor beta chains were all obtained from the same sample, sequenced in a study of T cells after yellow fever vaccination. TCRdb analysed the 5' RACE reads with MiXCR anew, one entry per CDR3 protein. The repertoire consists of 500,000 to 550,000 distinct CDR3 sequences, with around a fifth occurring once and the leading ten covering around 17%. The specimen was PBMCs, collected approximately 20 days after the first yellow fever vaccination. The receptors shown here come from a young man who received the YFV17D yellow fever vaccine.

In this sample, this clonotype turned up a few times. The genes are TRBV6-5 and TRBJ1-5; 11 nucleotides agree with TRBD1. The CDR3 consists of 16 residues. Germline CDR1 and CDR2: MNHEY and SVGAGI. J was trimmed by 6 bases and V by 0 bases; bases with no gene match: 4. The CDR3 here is CASSYSRTGGSQPQHF. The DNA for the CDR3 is TGTGCCAGCAGTTACTCACGGACAGGGGGCTCTCAGCCCCAGCATTTT.

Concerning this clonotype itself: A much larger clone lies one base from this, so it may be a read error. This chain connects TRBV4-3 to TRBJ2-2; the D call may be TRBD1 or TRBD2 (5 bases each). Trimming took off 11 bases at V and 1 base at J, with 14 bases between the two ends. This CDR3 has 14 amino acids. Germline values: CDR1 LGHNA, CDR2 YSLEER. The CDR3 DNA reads TGCGCCCGCGCCGGGACGGTGAACACCGGGGAGCTGTTTTTT. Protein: CARAGTVNTGELFF.

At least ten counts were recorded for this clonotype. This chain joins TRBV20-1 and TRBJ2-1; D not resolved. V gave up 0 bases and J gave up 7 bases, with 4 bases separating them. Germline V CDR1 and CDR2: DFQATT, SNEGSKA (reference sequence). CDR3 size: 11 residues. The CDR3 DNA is TGCAGTGCTAGAGATTTAAATGAGCAGTTCTTC. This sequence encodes CSARDLNEQFF.

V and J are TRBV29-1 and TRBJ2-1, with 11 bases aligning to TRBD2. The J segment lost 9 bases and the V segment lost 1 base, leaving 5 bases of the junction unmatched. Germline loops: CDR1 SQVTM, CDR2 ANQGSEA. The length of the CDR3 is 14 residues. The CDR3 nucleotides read TGCAGCGTTGAAGGGAGGGGACTAGCGGTTGAGCAGTTCTTC. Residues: CSVEGRGLAVEQFF.

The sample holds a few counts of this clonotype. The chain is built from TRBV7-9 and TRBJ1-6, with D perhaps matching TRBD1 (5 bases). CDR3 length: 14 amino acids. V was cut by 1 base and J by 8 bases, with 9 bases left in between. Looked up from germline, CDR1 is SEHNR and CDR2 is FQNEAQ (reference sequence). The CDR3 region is CASSLGQRDSPLHF. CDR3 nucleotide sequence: TGTGCCAGCAGCTTAGGACAGAGGGATTCACCCCTCCACTTT. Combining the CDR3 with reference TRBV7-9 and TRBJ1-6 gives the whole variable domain DTGVSQNPRHKITKRGQNVTFRCDPISEHNRLYWYRQTLGQGPEFLTYFQNEAQLEKSRLLSDRFSAERPKGSFSTLEIQRTEQGDSAMYLCASSLGQRDSPLHFGNGTRLTVT.

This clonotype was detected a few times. The CDR3 region has the DNA TGTGCCAGCAGTTTTTCGCAGACGGAGACCCAGTACTTC. Its translation: CASSFSQTETQYF. The chain recombines TRBV27 with TRBJ2-5, with D unclear. V lost 3 bases to trimming and J lost 5 bases, with 10 bases between them. The CDR3 consists of 13 residues. Looked up from germline, CDR1 is MNHEY and CDR2 is SMNVEV (reference sequence).

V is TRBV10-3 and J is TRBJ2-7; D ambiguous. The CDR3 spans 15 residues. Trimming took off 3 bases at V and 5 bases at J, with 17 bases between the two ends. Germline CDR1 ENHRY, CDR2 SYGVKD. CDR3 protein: CAISDALGVNHEQYV. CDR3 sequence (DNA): TGTGCCATCAGTGATGCGTTAGGAGTGAACCACGAGCAGTACGTC.

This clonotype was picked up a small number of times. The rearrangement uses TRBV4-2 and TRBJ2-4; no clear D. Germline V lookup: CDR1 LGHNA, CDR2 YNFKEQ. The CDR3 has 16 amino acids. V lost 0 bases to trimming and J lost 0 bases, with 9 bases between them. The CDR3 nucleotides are TGTGCCAGCAGCCAAGATCTCGGCTTAGCCAAAAACATTCAGTACTTC. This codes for CASSQDLGLAKNIQYF.

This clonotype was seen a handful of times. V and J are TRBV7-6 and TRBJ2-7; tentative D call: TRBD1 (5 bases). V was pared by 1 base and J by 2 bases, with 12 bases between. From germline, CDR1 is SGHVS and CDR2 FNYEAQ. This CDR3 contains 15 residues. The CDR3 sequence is CASSLGGSTAYEQYF. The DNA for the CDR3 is TGTGCCAGCAGCTTAGGCGGCTCGACAGCCTACGAGCAGTACTTC.

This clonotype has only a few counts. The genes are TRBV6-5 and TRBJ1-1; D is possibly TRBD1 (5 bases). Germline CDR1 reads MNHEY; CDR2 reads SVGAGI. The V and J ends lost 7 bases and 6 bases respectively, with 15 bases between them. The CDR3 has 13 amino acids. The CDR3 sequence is CASTRGGVAEAFF. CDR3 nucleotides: TGTGCCAGCACCCGTGGGGGGGTCGCTGAAGCTTTCTTT.